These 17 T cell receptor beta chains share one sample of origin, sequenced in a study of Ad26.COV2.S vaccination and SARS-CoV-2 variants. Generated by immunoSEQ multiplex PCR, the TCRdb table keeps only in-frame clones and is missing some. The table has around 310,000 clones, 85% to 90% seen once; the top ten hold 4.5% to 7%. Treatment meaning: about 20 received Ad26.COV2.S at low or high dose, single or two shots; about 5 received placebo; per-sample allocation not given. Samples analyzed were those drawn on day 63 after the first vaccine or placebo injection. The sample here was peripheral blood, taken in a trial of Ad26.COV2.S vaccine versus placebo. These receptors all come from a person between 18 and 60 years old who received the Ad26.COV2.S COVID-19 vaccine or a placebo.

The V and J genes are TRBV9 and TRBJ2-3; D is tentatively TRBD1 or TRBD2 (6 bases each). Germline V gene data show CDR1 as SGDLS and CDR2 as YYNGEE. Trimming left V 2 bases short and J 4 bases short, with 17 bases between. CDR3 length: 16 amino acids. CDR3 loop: CASSVRVPGGSDTQYF. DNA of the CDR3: TGTGCCAGCAGCGTGAGAGTCCCCGGGGGCTCAGATACGCAGTATTTT.

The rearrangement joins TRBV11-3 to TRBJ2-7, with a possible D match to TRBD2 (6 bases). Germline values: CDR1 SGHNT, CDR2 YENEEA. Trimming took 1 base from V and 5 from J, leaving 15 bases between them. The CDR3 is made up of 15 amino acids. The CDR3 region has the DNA TGTGCCAGCAGCTTAGGGGGAGGCCTTTGGAACGAGCAGTACTTC. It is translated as CASSLGGGLWNEQYF. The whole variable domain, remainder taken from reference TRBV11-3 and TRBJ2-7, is EAGVVQSPRYKIIEKKQPVAFWCNPISGHNTLYWYLQNLGQGPELLIRYENEEAVDDSQLPKDRFSAERLKGVDSTLKIQPAELGDSAVYLCASSLGGGLWNEQYFGPGTRLTVT.

CDR3 residues: CASSQEGGLHGYTF. The CDR3 DNA follows: TGCGCCAGCAGCCAAGAAGGAGGGCTTCATGGCTACACCTTC. The chain employs TRBV4-3 and TRBJ1-2; D is unclear. The germline V gene has CDR1 LGHNA and CDR2 YSLEER. V lost 0 bases, J lost 6 bases, and 11 bases lay in between. The CDR3 is 14 amino acids.

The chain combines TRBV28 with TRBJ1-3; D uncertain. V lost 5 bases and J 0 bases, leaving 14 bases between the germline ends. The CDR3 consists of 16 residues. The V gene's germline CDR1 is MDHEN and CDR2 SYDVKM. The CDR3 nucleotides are TGTGCCAGCAGTCGGGCAGGACTAAGCTCTGGAAACACCATATATTTT. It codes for CASSRAGLSSGNTIYF.

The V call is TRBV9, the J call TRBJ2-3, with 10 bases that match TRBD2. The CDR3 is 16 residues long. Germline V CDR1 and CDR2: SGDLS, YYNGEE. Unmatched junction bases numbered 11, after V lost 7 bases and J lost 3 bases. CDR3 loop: CASQPMASGRTDTQYF. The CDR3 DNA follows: TGTGCCAGCCAACCCATGGCTAGCGGGAGAACAGATACGCAGTATTTT.

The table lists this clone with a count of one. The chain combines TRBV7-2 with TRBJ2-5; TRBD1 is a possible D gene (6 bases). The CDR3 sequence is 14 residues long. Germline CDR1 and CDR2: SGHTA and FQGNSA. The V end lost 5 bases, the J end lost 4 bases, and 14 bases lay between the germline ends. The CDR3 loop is CASSPPWGRETQYF. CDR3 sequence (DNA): TGTGCCAGCAGCCCCCCCTGGGGGCGAGAGACCCAGTACTTC.

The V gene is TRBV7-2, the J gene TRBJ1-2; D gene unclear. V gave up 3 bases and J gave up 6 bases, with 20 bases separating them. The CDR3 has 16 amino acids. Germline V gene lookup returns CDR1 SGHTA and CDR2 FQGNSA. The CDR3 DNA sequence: TGTGCCAGCAGCTTCTCGGGCGCGGCGCGAGGAGATGGCTACACCTTC. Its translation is CASSFSGAARGDGYTF. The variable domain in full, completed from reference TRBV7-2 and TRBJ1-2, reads GAGVSQSPSNKVTEKGKDVELRCDPISGHTALYWYRQSLGQGLEFLIYFQGNSAPDKSGLPSDRFSAERTGGSVSTLTIQRTQQEDSAVYLCASSFSGAARGDGYTFGSGTRLTVV.

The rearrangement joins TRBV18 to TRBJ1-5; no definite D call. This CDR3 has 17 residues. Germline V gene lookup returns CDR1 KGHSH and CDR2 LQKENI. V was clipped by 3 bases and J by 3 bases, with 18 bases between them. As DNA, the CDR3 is TGTGCCAGCTCACCCCCCGGGAGTAGCCAACTCAATCAGCCCCAGCATTTT. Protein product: CASSPPGSSQLNQPQHF.

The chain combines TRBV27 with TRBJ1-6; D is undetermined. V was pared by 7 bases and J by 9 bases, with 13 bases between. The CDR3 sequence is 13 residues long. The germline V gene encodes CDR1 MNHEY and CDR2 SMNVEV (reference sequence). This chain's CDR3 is CASTPGGGSPLHF. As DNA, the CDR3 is TGTGCCAGCACCCCCGGAGGTGGTTCACCCCTCCACTTT.

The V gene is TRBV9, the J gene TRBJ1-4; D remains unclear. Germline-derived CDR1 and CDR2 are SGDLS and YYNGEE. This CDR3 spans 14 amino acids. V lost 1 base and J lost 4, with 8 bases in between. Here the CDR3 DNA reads TGTGCCAGCAGCGTATCGGGGTATAATGAAAAACTGTTTTTT. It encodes CASSVSGYNEKLFF. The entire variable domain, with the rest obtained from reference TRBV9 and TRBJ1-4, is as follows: DSGVTQTPKHLITATGQRVTLRCSPRSGDLSVYWYQQSLDQGLQFLIQYYNGEERAKGNILERFSAQQFPDLHSELNLSSLELGDSALYFCASSVSGYNEKLFFGSGTQLSVL.

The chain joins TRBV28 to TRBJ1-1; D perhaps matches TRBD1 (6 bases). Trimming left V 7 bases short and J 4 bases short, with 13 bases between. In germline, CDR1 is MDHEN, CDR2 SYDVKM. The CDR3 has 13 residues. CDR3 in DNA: TGTGCCAGCATCGAAGGGGGAGGCACTGAAGCTTTCTTT. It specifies CASIEGGGTEAFF.

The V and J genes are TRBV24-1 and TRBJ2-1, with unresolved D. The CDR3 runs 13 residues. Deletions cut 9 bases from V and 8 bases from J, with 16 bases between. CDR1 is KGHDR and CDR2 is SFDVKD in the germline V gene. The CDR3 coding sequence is TGTGCCACCTCCAAGTGGGATGGGTATGAGCAGTTCTTC. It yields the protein CATSKWDGYEQFF.

Here the CDR3 DNA reads TGTGCCAGCTCAATAACCGGGACAGCTAATGAAAAACTGTTTTTT. Translated: CASSITGTANEKLFF. V gene TRBV18 combines with J gene TRBJ1-4, with 7 bases matching TRBD1. Germline lookup yields CDR1 KGHSH and CDR2 LQKENI. The CDR3 totals 15 residues. J gave up 3 bases and V 5 bases, and 6 bases lay outside the gene matches.

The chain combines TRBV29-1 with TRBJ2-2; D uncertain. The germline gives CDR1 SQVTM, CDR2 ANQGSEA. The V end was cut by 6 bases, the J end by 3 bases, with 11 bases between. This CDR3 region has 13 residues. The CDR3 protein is CSVGVRDTGELFF. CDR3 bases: TGCAGCGTAGGCGTTCGTGACACCGGGGAGCTGTTTTTT.

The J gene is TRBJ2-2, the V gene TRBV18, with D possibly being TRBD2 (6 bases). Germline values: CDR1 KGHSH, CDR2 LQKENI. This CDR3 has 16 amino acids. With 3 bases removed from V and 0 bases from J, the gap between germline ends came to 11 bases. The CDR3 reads CASSPPGLANTGELFF. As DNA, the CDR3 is TGTGCCAGCTCACCCCCGGGACTGGCGAACACCGGGGAGCTGTTTTTT.

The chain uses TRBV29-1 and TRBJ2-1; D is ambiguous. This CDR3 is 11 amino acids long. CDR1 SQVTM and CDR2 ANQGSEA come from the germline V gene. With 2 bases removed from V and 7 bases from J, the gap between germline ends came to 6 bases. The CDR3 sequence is CSVELGNEQFF. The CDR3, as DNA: TGCAGCGTTGAATTAGGAAATGAGCAGTTCTTC.

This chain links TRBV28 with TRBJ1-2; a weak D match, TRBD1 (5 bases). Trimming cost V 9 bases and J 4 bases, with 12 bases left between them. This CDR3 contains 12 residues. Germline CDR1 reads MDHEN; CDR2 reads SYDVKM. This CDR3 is CASLGAGYGYTF. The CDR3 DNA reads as TGTGCCAGTCTAGGGGCCGGCTATGGCTACACCTTC.